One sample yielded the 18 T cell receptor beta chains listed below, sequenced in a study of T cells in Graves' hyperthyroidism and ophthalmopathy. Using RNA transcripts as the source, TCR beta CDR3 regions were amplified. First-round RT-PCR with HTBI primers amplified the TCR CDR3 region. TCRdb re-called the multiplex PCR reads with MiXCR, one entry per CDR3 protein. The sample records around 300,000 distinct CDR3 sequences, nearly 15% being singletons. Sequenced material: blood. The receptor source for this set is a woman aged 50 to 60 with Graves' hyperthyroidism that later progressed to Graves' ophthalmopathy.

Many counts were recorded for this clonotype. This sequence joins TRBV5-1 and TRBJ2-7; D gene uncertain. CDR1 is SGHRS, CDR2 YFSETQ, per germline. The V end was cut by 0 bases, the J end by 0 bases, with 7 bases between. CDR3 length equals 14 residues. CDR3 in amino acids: CASSLALSSYEQYF. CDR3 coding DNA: TGCGCCAGCAGCTTGGCCCTGAGCTCCTACGAGCAGTACTTC.

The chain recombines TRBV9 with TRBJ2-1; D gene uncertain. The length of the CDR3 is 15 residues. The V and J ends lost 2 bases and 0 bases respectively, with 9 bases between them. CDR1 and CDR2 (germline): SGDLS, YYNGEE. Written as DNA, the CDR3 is TGTGCCAGCAGCGTCGACGGAGACTCCTACAATGAGCAGTTCTTC. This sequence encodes CASSVDGDSYNEQFF. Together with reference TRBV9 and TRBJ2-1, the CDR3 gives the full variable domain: DSGVTQTPKHLITATGQRVTLRCSPRSGDLSVYWYQQSLDQGLQFLIQYYNGEERAKGNILERFSAQQFPDLHSELNLSSLELGDSALYFCASSVDGDSYNEQFFGPGTRLTVL.

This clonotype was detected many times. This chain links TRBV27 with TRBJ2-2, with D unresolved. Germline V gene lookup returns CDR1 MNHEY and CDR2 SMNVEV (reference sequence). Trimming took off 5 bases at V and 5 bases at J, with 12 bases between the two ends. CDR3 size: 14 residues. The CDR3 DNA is TGTGCCAGCAGTCGTTCTCTGTGGACCGGGGAGCTGTTTTTT. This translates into CASSRSLWTGELFF.

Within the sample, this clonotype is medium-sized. For the CDR3, the DNA is TGTGCCAGCAGACTCGCCAGGGGAGACACTGAAGCTTTCTTT. Translation gives CASRLARGDTEAFF. The chain joins TRBV28 to TRBJ1-1, with a possible D match to TRBD1 (6 bases). CDR1 and CDR2 (germline): MDHEN, SYDVKM. V was trimmed by 6 bases and J by 3 bases, leaving 14 bases between them. This CDR3 is built from 14 residues.

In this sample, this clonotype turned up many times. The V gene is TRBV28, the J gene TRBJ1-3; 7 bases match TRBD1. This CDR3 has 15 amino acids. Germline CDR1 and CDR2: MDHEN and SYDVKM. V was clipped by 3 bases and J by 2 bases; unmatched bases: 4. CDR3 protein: CASSFTQGAGNTIYF. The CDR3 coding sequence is TGTGCCAGCAGTTTTACCCAGGGGGCTGGAAACACCATATATTTT. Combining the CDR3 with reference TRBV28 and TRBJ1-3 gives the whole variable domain DVKVTQSSRYLVKRTGEKVFLECVQDMDHENMFWYRQDPGLGLRLIYFSYDVKMKEKGDIPEGYSVSREKKERFSLILESASTNQTSMYLCASSFTQGAGNTIYFGEGSWLTVV.

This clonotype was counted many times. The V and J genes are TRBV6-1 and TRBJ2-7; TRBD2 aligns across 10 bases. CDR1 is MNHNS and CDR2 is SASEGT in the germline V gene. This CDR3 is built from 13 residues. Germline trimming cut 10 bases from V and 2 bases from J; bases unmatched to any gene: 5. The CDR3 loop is CAIGTSDTYEQYF. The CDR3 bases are TGTGCCATTGGGACTAGCGACACCTACGAGCAGTACTTC.

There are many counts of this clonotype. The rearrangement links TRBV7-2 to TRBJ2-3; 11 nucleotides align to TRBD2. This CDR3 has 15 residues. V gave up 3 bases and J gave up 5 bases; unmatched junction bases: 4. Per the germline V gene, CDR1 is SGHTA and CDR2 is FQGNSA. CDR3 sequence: CASSLTSGAQDTQYF. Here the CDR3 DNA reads TGTGCCAGCAGCTTGACTAGCGGGGCGCAAGATACGCAGTATTTT.

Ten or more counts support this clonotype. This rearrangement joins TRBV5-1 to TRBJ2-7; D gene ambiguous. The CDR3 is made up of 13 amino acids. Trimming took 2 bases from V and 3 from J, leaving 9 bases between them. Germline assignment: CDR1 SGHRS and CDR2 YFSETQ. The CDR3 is CASSLTPDYEQYF. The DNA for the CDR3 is TGCGCCAGCAGCTTAACGCCGGACTACGAGCAGTACTTC.

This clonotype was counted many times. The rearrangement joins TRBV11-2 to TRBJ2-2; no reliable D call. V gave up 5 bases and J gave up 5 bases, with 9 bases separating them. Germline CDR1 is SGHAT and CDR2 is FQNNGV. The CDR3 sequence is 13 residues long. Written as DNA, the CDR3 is TGTGCCAGCAGCGACCCACGGACCGGGGAGCTGTTTTTT. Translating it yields CASSDPRTGELFF.

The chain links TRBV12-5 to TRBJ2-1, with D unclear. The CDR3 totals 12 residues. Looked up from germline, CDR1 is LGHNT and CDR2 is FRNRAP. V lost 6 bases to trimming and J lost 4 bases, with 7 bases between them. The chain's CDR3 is CASGSSYNEQFF. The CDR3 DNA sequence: TGTGCTAGTGGATCCTCGTACAATGAGCAGTTCTTC.

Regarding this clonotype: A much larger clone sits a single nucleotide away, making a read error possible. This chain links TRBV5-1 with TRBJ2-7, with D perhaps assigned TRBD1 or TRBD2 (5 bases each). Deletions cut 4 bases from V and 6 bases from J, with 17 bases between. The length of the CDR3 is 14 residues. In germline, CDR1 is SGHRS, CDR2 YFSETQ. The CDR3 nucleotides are TGCGCCAGCAGCACCGGGGCTCTCGGCATCGAGCAGTACTTC. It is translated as CASSTGALGIEQYF.

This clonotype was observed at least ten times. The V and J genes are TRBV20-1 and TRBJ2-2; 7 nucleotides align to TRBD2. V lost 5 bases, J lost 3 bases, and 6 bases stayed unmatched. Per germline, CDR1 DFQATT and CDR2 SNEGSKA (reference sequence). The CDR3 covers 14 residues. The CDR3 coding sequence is TGCAGTGCTTGGGACTACACGGACACCGGGGAGCTGTTTTTT. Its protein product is CSAWDYTDTGELFF.

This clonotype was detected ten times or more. The CDR3: CASSFDAEQFF. In nucleotides, the CDR3 is TGTGCCAGCAGCTTCGATGCTGAGCAGTTCTTC. The genes are TRBV7-9 and TRBJ2-1; D call uncertain. The CDR3 runs to 11 residues. Trimming pared 3 bases from V and 9 bases from J, leaving 6 bases between. The V gene's germline CDR1 is SEHNR and CDR2 FQNEAQ (reference sequence).

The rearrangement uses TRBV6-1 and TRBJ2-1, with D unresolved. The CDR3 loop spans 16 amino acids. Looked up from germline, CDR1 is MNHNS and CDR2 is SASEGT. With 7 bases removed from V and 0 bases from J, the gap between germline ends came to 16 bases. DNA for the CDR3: TGTGCCAGCACCTCTCCCGCGATGAGCTCCTACAATGAGCAGTTCTTC. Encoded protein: CASTSPAMSSYNEQFF.

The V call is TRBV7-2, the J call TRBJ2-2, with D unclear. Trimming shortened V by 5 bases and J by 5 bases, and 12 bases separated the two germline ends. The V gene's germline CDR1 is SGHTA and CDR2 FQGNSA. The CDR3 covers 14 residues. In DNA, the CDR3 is TGTGCCAGCAGCCCAAAGATCCATACCGGGGAGCTGTTTTTT. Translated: CASSPKIHTGELFF.

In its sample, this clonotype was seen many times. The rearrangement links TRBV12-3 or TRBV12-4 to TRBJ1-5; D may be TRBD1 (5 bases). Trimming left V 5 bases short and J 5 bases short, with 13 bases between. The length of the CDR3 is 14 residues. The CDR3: CASSPNRWDQPQHF. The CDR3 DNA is TGTGCCAGCAGTCCTAACAGGTGGGATCAGCCCCAGCATTTT.

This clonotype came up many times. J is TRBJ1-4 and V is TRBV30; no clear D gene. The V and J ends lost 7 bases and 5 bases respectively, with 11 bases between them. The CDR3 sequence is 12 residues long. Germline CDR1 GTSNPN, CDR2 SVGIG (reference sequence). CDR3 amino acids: CASSGENEKLFF. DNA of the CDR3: TGTGCCTCATCAGGCGAAAATGAAAAACTGTTTTTT.

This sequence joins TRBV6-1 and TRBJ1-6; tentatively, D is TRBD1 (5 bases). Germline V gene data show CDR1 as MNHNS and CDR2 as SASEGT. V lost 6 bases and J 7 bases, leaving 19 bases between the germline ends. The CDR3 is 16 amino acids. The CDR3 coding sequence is TGTGCCAGCAGCCACAAGGGCGGGGCTGGGAATTCACCCCTCCACTTT. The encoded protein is CASSHKGGAGNSPLHF.